This passage covers 5 T cell receptor beta chains from one sample sequenced in a study of identical twins' blood T cells. MiXCR, applied by TCRdb to the 5' RACE reads, yields one record per CDR3 protein. The sample lists 350,000 to 450,000 distinct CDR3 sequences; roughly 30% were seen once. The sequencing sample was made of PBMCs. The receptor set was obtained from a woman aged 18-50 years in good health.

Ten or more counts support this clonotype. The chain uses TRBV5-1 and TRBJ1-5; the D is unclear. CDR3 length: 13 amino acids. Trimming pared 6 bases from V and 7 bases from J, leaving 14 bases between. In germline, CDR1 is SGHRS, CDR2 YFSETQ. The DNA of the CDR3 is TGCGCCAGCATGAACCCGCTCGGACAGCCCCAGCATTTT. It encodes CASMNPLGQPQHF.

The chain combines TRBV27 with TRBJ1-1, with 7 bases identical to TRBD1. Trimming at V came to 3 bases and at J to 6 bases, leaving 7 bases not matched to a gene. The CDR3 consists of 14 residues. Germline V gives CDR1 MNHEY, CDR2 SMNVEV (reference sequence). CDR3: CASSLGTGDPEAFF. CDR3 coding DNA: TGTGCCAGCAGTTTGGGCACAGGGGACCCTGAAGCTTTCTTT.

This rearrangement joins TRBV4-1 to TRBJ1-6; TRBD1 matches at 9 bases. The germline V gene has CDR1 MGHRA and CDR2 YSYEKL. J was trimmed by 9 bases and V by 0 bases; bases with no gene match: 9. The CDR3 is made up of 17 amino acids. The CDR3: CASSQDNRGLRGSPLHF. The CDR3 DNA follows: TGCGCCAGCAGCCAAGATAACAGGGGGCTAAGAGGTTCACCCCTCCACTTT.

This clonotype was seen only a few times. The rearrangement uses TRBV6-6 and TRBJ1-3; D possibly corresponds to TRBD1 (5 bases). The V gene lost 1 base and the J gene lost 2 bases, with 9 bases spanning the gap. Germline V gene sequence: CDR1 MNHNY, CDR2 SVGAGI (reference sequence). The CDR3 length is 15 residues. CDR3 sequence: CASSYWAGTGNTIYF. As DNA, the CDR3 is TGTGCCAGCAGTTACTGGGCAGGGACTGGAAACACCATATATTTT.

This chain links TRBV20-1 with TRBJ1-5; D perhaps matches TRBD1 (6 bases). From germline, CDR1 is DFQATT and CDR2 SNEGSKA (reference sequence). This CDR3 region has 13 residues. Trimming cost V 4 bases and J 5 bases, with 12 bases left between them. The CDR3 DNA sequence: TGCAGTGCTATACAGGGAATGGATCAGCCCCAGCATTTT. As protein: CSAIQGMDQPQHF.